This TCR beta chain is from a study of T-cell reconstitution after alpha-beta-depleted transplantation in children. This sample's TCRbeta library carried unique molecular identifier barcodes. TCRdb called the PCR reads again in MiXCR, with one record for every CDR3 protein. The sample lists about 690,000 distinct CDR3 sequences; roughly 17% were seen once. This clonotype was found many times. There are 15 residues in the CDR3. V was trimmed by 0 bases and J by 0 bases, leaving 9 bases between them. Germline V gene sequence: CDR1 DFQATT, CDR2 SNEGSKA (reference sequence). V usage is TRBV20-1 and J usage is TRBJ2-4; D call uncertain. Sequences were derived from PBMCs from the stem cell graft donor, sampled from the stem cell graft. The TCR sequence derives from a human donor who donated a stem cell graft to a child with acute myeloid leukemia. DNA for the CDR3: TGCAGTGCTAGAGATTTTCGACTAGCCAAAAACATTCAGTACTTC. It encodes CSARDFRLAKNIQYF.